What follows are 32 T cell receptor beta chains derived from one specimen sequenced in a study of T cell repertoires in cytomegalovirus infection. For these TCRs, the target antigens are not known. TCRdb used MiXCR to reprocess the reads, holding one entry per CDR3 protein. Among around 750,000 distinct CDR3 sequences, about 30% were seen once, and the ten largest hold around 12%. The source material was cultured CD8+ T cells from PBMCs, sampled from culture after CMV antigen stimulation. The receptors here all came from a human donor in good health (CMV status not recorded). Some clones in this sample may be carry-over from other donors' samples.

The V gene is TRBV9, the J gene TRBJ1-2; 9 nucleotides line up with TRBD1. The germline CDR1 and CDR2 sequences are SGDLS and YYNGEE. The CDR3 covers 15 residues. Germline trimming cut 3 bases from V and 8 bases from J; bases unmatched to any gene: 11. CDR3 residues: CASSAPNRGPRGYTF. CDR3 DNA sequence: TGTGCCAGCAGCGCCCCGAACAGGGGGCCAAGGGGCTACACCTTC.

In regard to this clonotype: Since the CDR3 does not end with the conserved phenylalanine or tryptophan, this likely comes from a read error. V gene TRBV12-3 or TRBV12-4 combines with J gene TRBJ2-7; the D is unclear. This CDR3 contains 13 residues. Trimming stripped 1 base from V and 3 bases from J, with 7 bases between. CDR3: CASSLGRIYEQYI. The CDR3 DNA is TGTGCCAGCAGTTTAGGGCGGATCTACGAGCAGTACATC.

This clonotype was seen only a few times. Here the CDR3 reads CASRGFYGGGTDTQYF. The CDR3 nucleotides read TGTGCCAGCAGGGGGTTTTACGGGGGGGGCACAGATACGCAGTATTTT. The chain joins TRBV25-1 to TRBJ2-3; 8 bases match TRBD2. Germline V gene sequence: CDR1 MGHDK, CDR2 SYGVNS. V shed 6 bases, J shed 1 base, and the junction held 9 bases outside the gene matches. This CDR3 contains 16 residues.

The V gene is TRBV11-2, the J gene TRBJ2-5, with unresolved D. V was shortened by 0 bases and J by 3 bases, with 23 bases between the two germline ends. This CDR3 comprises 19 residues. CDR1 SGHAT and CDR2 FQNNGV come from the germline V gene. The DNA of the CDR3 is TGTGCCAGCAGCTTAGATCTCATCTTTGGATATAATCGGGAAGAGACCCAGTACTTC. Its translation: CASSLDLIFGYNREETQYF. The full variable domain, in which reference TRBV11-2 and TRBJ2-5 provide the parts outside the CDR3, is EAGVAQSPRYKIIEKRQSVAFWCNPISGHATLYWYQQILGQGPKLLIQFQNNGVVDDSQLPKDRFSAERLKGVDSTLKIQPAKLEDSAVYLCASSLDLIFGYNREETQYFGPGTRLLVL.

The chain carries TRBV11-2 and TRBJ2-2, with a weak D call TRBD2 (5 bases). Germline V gene sequence: CDR1 SGHAT, CDR2 FQNNGV. CDR3 length: 13 amino acids. V gave up 10 bases and J gave up 1 base, with 10 bases separating them. CDR3 protein: CAILGVNTGELFF. For the CDR3, the DNA is TGTGCCATTCTCGGGGTGAACACCGGGGAGCTGTTTTTT.

This chain links TRBV9 with TRBJ1-1; D not resolved. V lost 0 bases to trimming and J lost 8 bases, with 20 bases between them. The CDR3 is 16 residues long. Germline V CDR1 and CDR2: SGDLS, YYNGEE. CDR3 sequence (DNA): TGTGCCAGCAGCGTAGCTACGGAGGGTCCCCGGCCGGAAGCTTTCTTT. Translated: CASSVATEGPRPEAFF.

This clonotype occurred many times. The CDR3 DNA is TGTGCCAGCAGCTTAGCGTGGACAACTTACAATGAGCAGTTCTTC. Translation: CASSLAWTTYNEQFF. V usage is TRBV7-6 and J usage is TRBJ2-1; a possible D gene is TRBD1 (5 bases). V lost 0 bases, J lost 4 bases, and 10 bases lay in between. The V gene's germline CDR1 is SGHVS and CDR2 FNYEAQ. There are 15 residues in the CDR3.

The table lists this clonotype with a few counts. The chain couples TRBV19 to TRBJ1-1; the D gene is possibly TRBD1 (5 bases). Germline V gene lookup returns CDR1 LNHDA and CDR2 SQIVND (reference sequence). V was trimmed by 6 bases and J by 2 bases, leaving 16 bases between them. The CDR3 has 15 residues. The CDR3 protein is CASRYPRAGNTEAFF. CDR3 DNA: TGTGCCAGTAGATACCCCAGGGCGGGAAACACTGAAGCTTTCTTT.

There are many counts of this clonotype. The J gene is TRBJ2-3, the V gene TRBV11-2; the match to TRBD2 covers 9 bases. Germline trimming cut 1 base from V and 0 bases from J; bases unmatched to any gene: 8. CDR1 and CDR2 from the germline V gene are SGHAT and FQNNGV. CDR3 length equals 18 residues. CDR3 sequence reads: CASSLVASGTPSTDTQYF. The CDR3 DNA follows: TGTGCCAGCAGCTTAGTGGCTAGCGGGACCCCTAGCACAGATACGCAGTATTTT.

This clonotype was observed many times. V is TRBV7-2 and J is TRBJ1-1; D remains ambiguous. CDR1 and CDR2 (germline): SGHTA, FQGNSA. V was cut by 5 bases and J by 3 bases, with 16 bases left in between. The CDR3 runs to 15 residues. CDR3 loop: CASSNPWRVDTEAFF. The CDR3 DNA reads as TGTGCCAGCAGCAACCCCTGGAGGGTTGACACTGAAGCTTTCTTT.

V usage is TRBV2 and J usage is TRBJ1-2; D not resolved. This CDR3 has 13 amino acids. V was shortened by 6 bases and J by 1 base, with 9 bases between the two germline ends. Germline CDR1 and CDR2: SNHLY and FYNNEI. The CDR3 nucleotides read TGTGCCAGCAGGGGGAGGGTTAACTATGGCTACACCTTC. Protein: CASRGRVNYGYTF.

This clonotype was detected only a few times. The rearrangement links TRBV19 to TRBJ2-5; D unresolved. V lost 7 bases to trimming and J lost 0 bases, with 21 bases between them. The length of the CDR3 is 17 residues. Germline V gene lookup returns CDR1 LNHDA and CDR2 SQIVND (reference sequence). The CDR3 nucleotides are TGTGCCAGTACCCGGAAGGCCCGGGTTCCGTACCAAGAGACCCAGTACTTC. Residues: CASTRKARVPYQETQYF.

The table lists this clonotype with a few counts. This sequence joins TRBV15 and TRBJ1-4; TRBD1 is a possible D gene (5 bases). V was trimmed by 0 bases and J by 8 bases, leaving 16 bases between them. Germline V gives CDR1 LNHNV, CDR2 YYDKDF (reference sequence). CDR3 length: 16 residues. DNA of the CDR3: TGTGCCACCAGCAGAGATGAGGGACCGAGGATAGAAAAACTGTTTTTT. It codes for CATSRDEGPRIEKLFF.

This chain joins TRBV27 and TRBJ2-3; D ambiguous. The ends were cut back, 5 bases at V and 4 bases at J, with 16 bases in the middle. CDR1 is MNHEY and CDR2 is SMNVEV in the germline V gene (reference sequence). This CDR3 region has 15 residues. The CDR3 region is CASSTRKQGPDTQYF. CDR3 bases: TGTGCCAGCAGTACCAGGAAGCAAGGGCCAGATACGCAGTATTTT.

The rearrangement uses TRBV7-6 and TRBJ1-2; unclear D gene. Trimming cost V 6 bases and J 8 bases, with 13 bases left between them. The CDR3 consists of 12 residues. The germline CDR1 and CDR2 sequences are SGHVS and FNYEAQ. The CDR3 nucleotides read TGTGCCAGCAGTAAAATACCGGGGGGCTACACCTTC. As protein: CASSKIPGGYTF.

The chain is built from TRBV27 and TRBJ2-3; 11 nucleotides match TRBD2. This CDR3 comprises 18 residues. V lost 0 bases, J lost 2 bases, and 7 bases stayed unmatched. Germline CDR1 reads MNHEY; CDR2 reads SMNVEV (reference sequence). This CDR3 reads CASSLSLAGASPTDTQYF. The CDR3 bases are TGTGCCAGCAGTTTATCACTAGCGGGGGCCTCCCCCACAGATACGCAGTATTTT.

This clonotype was observed a handful of times. V gene TRBV27 combines with J gene TRBJ2-7, with unresolved D. The CDR3 covers 13 residues. Trimming removed 4 bases from V and 6 bases from J, with 13 bases in between. Germline CDR1 reads MNHEY; CDR2 reads SMNVEV (reference sequence). Here the CDR3 reads CASSSASWGEQYF. In nucleotides, the CDR3 is TGTGCCAGCAGTTCCGCCTCCTGGGGCGAGCAGTACTTC.

About this clonotype itself: Given a much more abundant clone one base away, this may be a read error. The CDR3 DNA reads TGTGCCAGCTGCACTCCGAACACTGAAGCTTTCTTT. This sequence encodes CASCTPNTEAFF. The J gene is TRBJ1-1, the V gene TRBV7-2; D not certain. Germline assignment: CDR1 SGHTA and CDR2 FQGNSA. This CDR3 spans 12 amino acids. Trimming removed 8 bases from V and 1 base from J, with 8 bases in between. Full variable domain (missing parts from reference TRBV7-2 and TRBJ1-1): GAGVSQSPSNKVTEKGKDVELRCDPISGHTALYWYRQSLGQGLEFLIYFQGNSAPDKSGLPSDRFSAERTGGSVSTLTIQRTQQEDSAVYLCASCTPNTEAFFGQGTRLTVV.

The genes are TRBV27 and TRBJ2-1; D is perhaps TRBD1 or TRBD2 (6 bases each). The CDR3 extends over 15 amino acids. The V gene's germline CDR1 is MNHEY and CDR2 SMNVEV (reference sequence). V shed 5 bases and J shed 7 bases, with 18 bases lying between them. The CDR3 region is CASSPRRGAVNEQFF. The CDR3, as DNA: TGTGCCAGCAGTCCCCGGAGGGGGGCGGTAAATGAGCAGTTCTTC.

This clonotype has a handful of counts. The chain combines TRBV12-3 or TRBV12-4 with TRBJ2-5, with D possibly matching TRBD2 (6 bases). There are 13 residues in the CDR3. The germline V and J ends were trimmed by 6 bases and 1 base, with 9 bases remaining between them. CDR3 sequence: CASRSGPQETQYF. CDR3 in DNA: TGTGCCAGCAGAAGCGGGCCCCAAGAGACCCAGTACTTC.

V gene TRBV7-6 combines with J gene TRBJ1-2; 7 positions match TRBD1. CDR3 size: 15 residues. Losses at the gene ends were 4 bases for V and 1 base for J; bases not matched to a gene: 6. Germline V CDR1 and CDR2: SGHVS, FNYEAQ. CDR3 sequence reads: CASSSVPGGNYGYTF. CDR3 nucleotides: TGTGCCAGCAGCTCAGTTCCAGGGGGTAACTATGGCTACACCTTC.

The chain has TRBV29-1 and TRBJ2-1; 8 bases match TRBD1. The V gene end was trimmed by 7 bases and the J gene end by 5 bases; junction bases not matched to a gene: 4. The CDR3 sequence is 12 residues long. Germline CDR1 and CDR2: SQVTM and ANQGSEA. The CDR3 is CSGTTGDNEQFF. The CDR3 nucleotides are TGCAGCGGGACGACAGGGGACAATGAGCAGTTCTTC.

This clonotype was counted a few times. The genes are TRBV6-5 and TRBJ1-2, with no clear D. V lost 0 bases and J lost 5, with 7 bases in between. The CDR3 covers 13 residues. The germline CDR1 and CDR2 sequences are MNHEY and SVGAGI. CDR3 DNA: TGTGCCAGCAGTTACTCTACTGGATATGGCTACACCTTC. Translated: CASSYSTGYGYTF.

This clonotype was found many times. The chain joins TRBV6-1 to TRBJ2-1; D unresolved. CDR1 and CDR2 from the germline V gene are MNHNS and SASEGT. The CDR3 spans 13 residues. V was clipped by 5 bases and J by 3 bases, with 8 bases between them. CDR3 nucleotide sequence: TGTGCCAGCAGTCCCCCGAACTACAATGAGCAGTTCTTC. Residues: CASSPPNYNEQFF.

The CDR3 here is CASSPYGRIQETQYF. CDR3 DNA: TGTGCCAGCAGCCCATACGGACGGATCCAAGAGACCCAGTACTTC. The rearrangement joins TRBV27 to TRBJ2-5, with D uncertain. This CDR3 contains 15 residues. CDR1 is MNHEY, CDR2 SMNVEV, per germline (reference sequence). Trimming pared 6 bases from V and 1 base from J, leaving 15 bases between.

This clonotype was counted at least ten times. This chain links TRBV7-6 with TRBJ2-2; the D is unclear. The CDR3 consists of 15 residues. Looked up from germline, CDR1 is SGHVS and CDR2 is FNYEAQ. The V end lost 4 bases, the J end lost 4 bases, and 13 bases lay between the germline ends. DNA of the CDR3: TGTGCCAGCAGCTCCCCCGGCCTAACCACCGGGGAGCTGTTTTTT. Its translation is CASSSPGLTTGELFF.

This clonotype was counted at least ten times. The chain carries TRBV12-3 or TRBV12-4 and TRBJ2-7; D is possibly TRBD1 or TRBD2 (5 bases each). The CDR3 length is 12 residues. Trimming shortened V by 10 bases and J by 3 bases, and 13 bases separated the two germline ends. The CDR3 nucleotides read TGTGCCACCATGGGGGATGGCTACGAGCAGTACTTC. Its translation: CATMGDGYEQYF.

The rearrangement uses TRBV9 and TRBJ1-2; D ambiguous. The CDR3 spans 12 residues. Germline V gene sequence: CDR1 SGDLS, CDR2 YYNGEE. Between the trimmed V and J ends, which lost 0 bases and 6 bases, there was a span of 6 bases. CDR3 in DNA: TGTGCCAGCAGCGTAGATGGGGATGGCTACACCTTC. This codes for CASSVDGDGYTF.

This clonotype was seen a single time. A clone one base away is much larger, so this may be a read error. V gene TRBV7-2 combines with J gene TRBJ2-1; a weak D match, TRBD2 (7 bases). This CDR3 spans 16 amino acids. In germline, CDR1 is SGHTA, CDR2 FQGNSA. This chain's CDR3 is CASGLQGGVFGDEQFF. As DNA, the CDR3 is TGTGCCAGCGGCTTGCAAGGGGGGGTGTTTGGGGATGAGCAGTTCTTC.

Turning to this clonotype: An end of the junction differs from the germline gene, which may be a read error. The gene calls are TRBV7-6 and TRBJ2-1; 9 positions match TRBD2. Germline CDR1 and CDR2: SGHVS and FNYEAQ. The CDR3 extends over 14 amino acids. CDR3 region: CASSSAAGGYEQFF. CDR3 sequence (DNA): TGTGCTAGCAGCTCCGCCGCGGGGGGGTATGAGCAGTTCTTC. Filled out from reference TRBV7-6 and TRBJ2-1, the complete variable domain reads GAGVSQSPRYKVTKRGQDVALRCDPISGHVSLYWYRQALGQGPEFLTYFNYEAQQDKSGLPNDRFSAERPEGSISTLTIQRTEQRDSAMYRCASSSAAGGYEQFFGPGTRLTVL.

This clonotype appeared a few times. The chain carries TRBV2 and TRBJ1-1, with unresolved D. Germline CDR1 is SNHLY and CDR2 is FYNNEI. V lost 3 bases and J 0 bases, leaving 2 bases between the germline ends. This CDR3 has 12 amino acids. CDR3 residues: CASSDVNTEAFF. For the CDR3, the DNA is TGTGCCAGCAGTGATGTGAACACTGAAGCTTTCTTT.

J is TRBJ2-7 and V is TRBV19; the D is unclear. CDR1 and CDR2 (germline): LNHDA, SQIVND (reference sequence). The germline V and J ends were trimmed by 5 bases and 5 bases, with 13 bases remaining between them. This CDR3 is 13 amino acids long. The CDR3 DNA follows: TGTGCCAGTAGTGCGCCAGGCATCGACGAGCAGTACTTC. It yields the protein CASSAPGIDEQYF.